Below, 24 T cell receptor beta chains from the same sample are listed, as sequenced in a study of CD8 T cells in Susac syndrome. A quantity of about 0.5 to 1 ug RNA underwent reverse transcription using random hexamers. TCRdb ran MiXCR on the immunoSEQ multiplex PCR reads and lists one entry per CDR3 protein. The table includes 200,000 to 300,000 distinct CDR3 sequences, 90% to 97% detected once. The sample taken for sequencing was CD4+ T cells from PBMCs. All receptors come from a human donor with Susac syndrome.

The gene calls are TRBV27 and TRBJ2-7; no reliable D call. The CDR3 spans 14 residues. The V end was cut by 7 bases, the J end by 3 bases, with 16 bases between. Germline loops: CDR1 MNHEY, CDR2 SMNVEV (reference sequence). The CDR3 DNA is TGTGCCAGCACCCTTTCACTGCCTAACTACGAGCAGTACTTC. Amino acids: CASTLSLPNYEQYF.

DNA for the CDR3: TGCAGCGTAGTTAGCGGGAGATACGGGGAGCTGTTTTTT. This encodes CSVVSGRYGELFF. This chain uses TRBV29-1 with TRBJ2-2; 9 bases fit TRBD2. Germline V gene data show CDR1 as SQVTM and CDR2 as ANQGSEA. The CDR3 is 13 amino acids. With V trimmed by 6 bases and J by 7 bases, 6 bases remained unmatched.

The rearrangement joins TRBV12-5 to TRBJ2-1, with 7 positions matching TRBD1. V trimming: 4 bases; J trimming: 8 bases; junction bases outside the gene matches: 8. Per the germline V gene, CDR1 is LGHNT and CDR2 is FRNRAP. The CDR3 runs to 14 residues. CDR3 in amino acids: CASGSGQTWDEQFF. For the CDR3, the DNA is TGTGCTAGTGGTTCGGGACAGACCTGGGATGAGCAGTTCTTC.

This rearrangement joins TRBV27 to TRBJ1-4; D is undetermined. Looked up from germline, CDR1 is MNHEY and CDR2 is SMNVEV (reference sequence). CDR3 size: 14 residues. The V gene lost 7 bases and the J gene lost 3 bases, with 12 bases spanning the gap. The CDR3 sequence: CASTHGSANEKLFF. The DNA of the CDR3 is TGTGCCAGCACTCACGGTAGCGCTAATGAAAAACTGTTTTTT.

The chain uses TRBV28 and TRBJ2-2, with D perhaps matching TRBD1 (6 bases). The CDR3 is 14 amino acids. The ends were cut back, 5 bases at V and 2 bases at J, with 9 bases in the middle. Germline lookup yields CDR1 MDHEN and CDR2 SYDVKM. The CDR3, as DNA: TGTGCCAGCAGTGAAGGGGGTAACACCGGGGAGCTGTTTTTT. Translated: CASSEGGNTGELFF.

This clonotype was counted once. This chain links TRBV20-1 with TRBJ2-3; 10 bases map to TRBD1. With V trimmed by 3 bases and J by 3 bases, 6 bases remained unmatched. CDR3 length equals 15 residues. Germline V gives CDR1 DFQATT, CDR2 SNEGSKA (reference sequence). CDR3 sequence reads: CSARALGQGTDTQYF. CDR3 coding DNA: TGCAGTGCTAGGGCCTTGGGACAGGGGACAGATACGCAGTATTTT.

The genes are TRBV20-1 and TRBJ2-7; possibly TRBD1 or TRBD2 for D (5 bases each). V lost 8 bases to trimming and J lost 0 bases, with 20 bases between them. The CDR3 contains 15 residues. Germline assignment: CDR1 DFQATT and CDR2 SNEGSKA (reference sequence). CDR3 amino acids: CSRRDGIICSYEQYF. In DNA form, the CDR3 reads TGCAGTAGAAGGGACGGGATAATCTGCTCCTACGAGCAGTACTTC.

The chain links TRBV4-1 to TRBJ2-5; D is unclear. V was pared by 3 bases and J by 3 bases, with 17 bases between. Germline V gene sequence: CDR1 MGHRA, CDR2 YSYEKL. This CDR3 spans 16 amino acids. The CDR3 sequence: CASSQGLTGGKETQYF. The DNA for the CDR3 is TGCGCCAGCAGCCAGGGCCTGACGGGTGGGAAAGAGACCCAGTACTTC.

The J gene is TRBJ2-1, the V gene TRBV6-1; the match to TRBD2 covers 14 bases. This CDR3 contains 17 residues. V was clipped by 7 bases and J by 8 bases; unmatched bases: 13. CDR1 MNHNS and CDR2 SASEGT come from the germline V gene. CDR3 coding DNA: TGTGCCAGCACCCGGGGGGGACTAGCGGGAGAGAGGTATGAGCAGTTCTTC. This encodes CASTRGGLAGERYEQFF.

This chain connects TRBV18 to TRBJ2-3; 7 bases align to TRBD2. This CDR3 spans 16 amino acids. The junction had 10 bases not matched to a gene; V was cut back by 5 bases and J by 2 bases. Germline V gene data show CDR1 as KGHSH and CDR2 as LQKENI. The CDR3 coding sequence is TGTGCCAGCTCAAGGGATCTAGCGGACTACACAGATACGCAGTATTTT. It specifies CASSRDLADYTDTQYF. Supplemented by reference TRBV18 and TRBJ2-3, the full variable domain reads NAGVMQNPRHLVRRRGQEARLRCSPMKGHSHVYWYRQLPEEGLKFMVYLQKENIIDESGMPKERFSAEFPKEGPSILRIQQVVRGDSAAYFCASSRDLADYTDTQYFGPGTRLTVL.

The chain links TRBV6-1 to TRBJ1-5; D gene unclear. There are 15 residues in the CDR3. Germline V gene lookup returns CDR1 MNHNS and CDR2 SASEGT. V lost 3 bases and J 1 base, leaving 10 bases between the germline ends. This chain's CDR3 is CASSEPGISNQPQHF. The CDR3 nucleotides are TGTGCCAGCAGTGAGCCAGGTATAAGCAATCAGCCCCAGCATTTT.

The chain has TRBV20-1 and TRBJ2-7, with 10 bases matching TRBD2. Unmatched junction bases numbered 7, after V lost 1 base and J lost 4 bases. The CDR3 runs to 15 residues. The germline V gene has CDR1 DFQATT and CDR2 SNEGSKA (reference sequence). The CDR3 region has the DNA TGCAGTGCTAGAGGTCCGAGCGGGAGGGAGTACGAGCAGTACTTC. It codes for CSARGPSGREYEQYF.

The chain is built from TRBV29-1 and TRBJ2-3; possibly TRBD2 for D (7 bases). Germline CDR1 and CDR2: SQVTM and ANQGSEA. With 7 bases removed from V and 4 bases from J, the gap between germline ends came to 18 bases. The CDR3 has 14 amino acids. CDR3 amino acids: CSGGLKAGPDTQYF. In DNA form, the CDR3 reads TGCAGCGGGGGGCTAAAAGCGGGACCAGATACGCAGTATTTT.

V usage is TRBV6-5 and J usage is TRBJ1-1; 7 nucleotides match TRBD1. The CDR3 has 14 amino acids. Germline assignment: CDR1 MNHEY and CDR2 SVGAGI. Trimming at V came to 2 bases and at J to 1 base, leaving 1 base not matched to a gene. In DNA form, the CDR3 reads TGTGCCAGCAGTTACAAGGGGGCGAACACTGAAGCTTTCTTT. It encodes CASSYKGANTEAFF.

The chain uses TRBV27 and TRBJ2-2; D uncertain. Per germline, CDR1 MNHEY and CDR2 SMNVEV (reference sequence). The CDR3 runs to 13 residues. The germline V and J ends were trimmed by 4 bases and 2 bases, with 5 bases remaining between them. In DNA form, the CDR3 reads TGTGCCAGCAGTTCATCAAACACCGGGGAGCTGTTTTTT. Translated, it gives CASSSSNTGELFF.

This clonotype has just one count. The chain is built from TRBV20-1 and TRBJ1-2; 7 bases match TRBD1. The trim removed 3 bases at V and 2 bases at J, leaving 9 bases unmatched. The CDR3 runs to 15 residues. Germline V CDR1 and CDR2: DFQATT, SNEGSKA (reference sequence). CDR3 region: CSASVGQPFNYGYTF. The DNA for the CDR3 is TGCAGTGCTAGTGTGGGACAGCCGTTCAACTATGGCTACACCTTC.

V gene TRBV2 combines with J gene TRBJ1-3, with D maybe TRBD1 (6 bases). V lost 2 bases, J lost 1 base, and 6 bases lay in between. The CDR3 extends over 14 amino acids. CDR1 and CDR2 from the germline V gene are SNHLY and FYNNEI. The CDR3: CASSERGSGNTIYF. In DNA form, the CDR3 reads TGTGCCAGCAGTGAAAGGGGGTCTGGAAACACCATATATTTT.

This clonotype was seen only once. The CDR3 DNA is TGCAGTGCTAGGAGTTCCGGGACGGGGACCTACGAGCAGTACTTC. Protein: CSARSSGTGTYEQYF. The chain has TRBV20-1 and TRBJ2-7, with D possibly called TRBD1 or TRBD2 (5 bases each). This CDR3 has 15 residues. CDR1 DFQATT and CDR2 SNEGSKA come from the germline V gene (reference sequence). Trimming stripped 3 bases from V and 2 bases from J, with 17 bases between.

V and J are TRBV9 and TRBJ2-7; maybe TRBD2 (7 bases). V was shortened by 3 bases and J by 6 bases, with 16 bases between the two germline ends. This CDR3 spans 14 amino acids. Germline values: CDR1 SGDLS, CDR2 YYNGEE. The CDR3, as DNA: TGTGCCAGCAGCGGGGGGCGGGAGCTCTCCGAGCAGTACTTC. It codes for CASSGGRELSEQYF.

The chain is built from TRBV30 and TRBJ1-1, with D perhaps TRBD1 (6 bases). V was clipped by 8 bases and J by 1 base, with 11 bases between them. CDR1 GTSNPN and CDR2 SVGIG come from the germline V gene (reference sequence). The CDR3 runs 12 residues. In nucleotides, the CDR3 is TGTGCCCGGTACAGGGAGAACACTGAAGCTTTCTTT. It translates to CARYRENTEAFF. Supplemented by reference TRBV30 and TRBJ1-1, the full variable domain reads SQTIHQWPATLVQPVGSPLSLECTVEGTSNPNLYWYRQAAGRGLQLLFYSVGIGQISSEVPQNLSASRPQDRQFILSSKKLLLSDSGFYLCARYRENTEAFFGQGTRLTVV.

This clonotype was observed a few times. The chain combines TRBV30 with TRBJ1-4, with D hard to call. The CDR3 spans 10 residues. From germline, CDR1 is GTSNPN and CDR2 SVGIG (reference sequence). Trimming shortened V by 7 bases and J by 5 bases, and 5 bases separated the two germline ends. The CDR3 loop is CASRNEKLFF. The CDR3 DNA reads as TGTGCCTCCAGAAATGAAAAACTGTTTTTT.

J is TRBJ2-3 and V is TRBV7-9; D perhaps matches TRBD2 (5 bases). V was pared by 4 bases and J by 4 bases, with 15 bases between. The CDR3 consists of 15 residues. Germline CDR1 and CDR2: SEHNR and FQNEAQ (reference sequence). The CDR3 region is CASSSPGNSADTQYF. Written as DNA, the CDR3 is TGTGCCAGCAGCTCGCCGGGAAATTCTGCAGATACGCAGTATTTT.

The chain joins TRBV12-3 or TRBV12-4 to TRBJ2-7; 11 positions match TRBD2. The V segment lost 3 bases and the J segment 7 bases; nucleotides outside the gene matches: 20. The CDR3 runs to 19 residues. The CDR3 reads CASSFRPTGTSGPTGEQYF. For the CDR3, the DNA is TGTGCCAGCAGTTTTCGACCCACTGGGACTAGCGGCCCGACGGGGGAGCAGTACTTC.

V gene TRBV30 combines with J gene TRBJ2-7, with a tentative D call TRBD2 (5 bases). CDR1 is GTSNPN and CDR2 is SVGIG in the germline V gene (reference sequence). The V end lost 1 base, the J end lost 5 bases, and 12 bases lay between the germline ends. The CDR3 loop spans 13 amino acids. In DNA form, the CDR3 reads TGTGCCTGGAGTGACGGACTCTATGACGAGCAGTACTTC. Its protein is CAWSDGLYDEQYF. Combining the CDR3 with reference TRBV30 and TRBJ2-7 gives the whole variable domain SQTIHQWPATLVQPVGSPLSLECTVEGTSNPNLYWYRQAAGRGLQLLFYSVGIGQISSEVPQNLSASRPQDRQFILSSKKLLLSDSGFYLCAWSDGLYDEQYFGPGTRLTVT.